This T cell receptor beta chain is drawn from a study of T cells in Graves' hyperthyroidism and ophthalmopathy. This clonotype was seen at least ten times. TCR beta CDR3 regions were amplified from RNA transcripts. In the first-round RT-PCR of the TCR CDR3, the HTBI primer set was used. TCRdb reprocessed the multiplex PCR reads via MiXCR and lists one record per CDR3 protein. The sample contains a few hundred thousand distinct CDR3 sequences, 15% to 18% of which appear only once. The germline V and J ends were trimmed by 6 bases and 3 bases, with 17 bases remaining between them. The CDR3 contains 15 residues. Germline V lookup: CDR1 MDHEN, CDR2 SYDVKM.

The rearrangement uses TRBV28 and TRBJ1-1; D remains ambiguous. The sequenced material came from blood. This receptor was obtained from a woman aged 25 to 39 with Graves' hyperthyroidism. CDR3 sequence reads: CASSPGLTVYTEAFF. In DNA, the CDR3 is TGTGCCAGCAGCCCCGGCTTGACTGTGTACACTGAAGCTTTCTTT.